What follows are 23 T cell receptor beta chains derived from one specimen sequenced in a study of T cell repertoires in cytomegalovirus infection. One entry per CDR3 protein results from TCRdb running MiXCR on the reads. The table has 300,000 or so distinct CDR3 sequences, around 25% seen once. The sample comprised PBMCs. The receptor source for this set is a human donor in good health (CMV status not recorded). Some clones in this sample may be carry-over from other donors' samples.

The chain combines TRBV12-3 or TRBV12-4 with TRBJ1-5; D is undetermined. There are 16 residues in the CDR3. The germline V and J ends were trimmed by 6 bases and 7 bases, with 22 bases remaining between them. The CDR3 DNA is TGTGCCAGCAGCTTAAGCCAAAGCCCCCCAAGGCAGCCCCAGCATTTT. Amino acid sequence: CASSLSQSPPRQPQHF.

This clonotype has more than one count but fewer than ten. The CDR3 is CASSSIAGGETQYF. CDR3 sequence (DNA): TGTGCCAGCAGCTCTATAGCGGGAGGCGAGACCCAGTACTTC. The rearrangement links TRBV14 to TRBJ2-5; 10 positions match TRBD2. CDR3 size: 14 residues. From germline, CDR1 is SGHDN and CDR2 FVKESK. The ends lost 5 bases at V and 5 bases at J; junction bases unmatched: 5.

The V and J genes are TRBV2 and TRBJ2-1, with TRBD2 identical over 8 bases. Per germline, CDR1 SNHLY and CDR2 FYNNEI. With 0 bases clipped from V and 8 bases from J, the junction kept 9 bases outside the gene matches. This CDR3 has 16 amino acids. For the CDR3, the DNA is TGTGCCAGCAGTGAAGCGTCCAGCGGGAGAAGGGATGAGCAGTTCTTC. This gives the protein CASSEASSGRRDEQFF.

This clonotype appeared many times. The chain links TRBV11-1 to TRBJ2-4, with D unresolved. The V and J ends lost 1 base and 1 base respectively, with 11 bases between them. CDR3 length: 16 amino acids. CDR1 is SGHAT, CDR2 FQDESV, per germline (reference sequence). The DNA of the CDR3 is TGTGCCAGCAGCTTAGGGCCAGGTGGGGCCAAAAACATTCAGTACTTC. Translation gives CASSLGPGGAKNIQYF.

This clonotype was recorded a few times. The chain uses TRBV7-9 and TRBJ2-7; TRBD2 is a possible D gene (5 bases). V was trimmed by 4 bases and J by 3 bases, leaving 16 bases between them. Germline CDR1 SEHNR, CDR2 FQNEAQ (reference sequence). The CDR3 has 15 amino acids. As DNA, the CDR3 is TGTGCCAGCAGCTCCTTCGAGGGCAAAGTCTACGAGCAGTACTTC. Protein: CASSSFEGKVYEQYF.

This chain connects TRBV11-3 to TRBJ2-1; unclear D gene. The CDR3 sequence is 11 residues long. Trimming removed 4 bases at V and 9 bases at J, with 7 bases between. CDR1 and CDR2 from the germline V gene are SGHNT and YENEEA. The CDR3 spells CASSSAGEQFF. The CDR3 nucleotides are TGTGCCAGCAGCTCAGCAGGTGAGCAGTTCTTC.

The CDR3 sequence is CASRPTGARDNEQFF. In DNA, the CDR3 is TGTGCCAGCAGGCCGACGGGGGCTCGGGATAATGAGCAGTTCTTC. V gene TRBV7-8 combines with J gene TRBJ2-1; D is possibly TRBD1 or TRBD2 (6 bases each). The V end was cut by 6 bases, the J end by 7 bases, with 19 bases between. CDR3 length: 15 residues. Germline V gene sequence: CDR1 SGHVS, CDR2 FQNEAQ.

The chain has TRBV7-2 and TRBJ1-5, with D possibly TRBD1 on 5 matching bases. In germline, CDR1 is SGHTA, CDR2 FQGNSA. This CDR3 is built from 16 residues. V was trimmed by 1 base and J by 0 bases, leaving 10 bases between them. The CDR3 is CASSLVGGRSNQPQHF. The DNA of the CDR3 is TGTGCCAGCAGCTTAGTCGGGGGACGTAGCAATCAGCCCCAGCATTTT.

In its sample, this clonotype was seen a few times. The chain uses TRBV14 and TRBJ2-7, with 7 bases aligning to TRBD1. This CDR3 contains 17 residues. The V gene's germline CDR1 is SGHDN and CDR2 FVKESK. The J segment lost 3 bases and the V segment lost 3 bases, leaving 14 bases of the junction unmatched. The CDR3 loop reads CASSQIRGQARDYEQYF. The DNA for the CDR3 is TGTGCCAGCAGCCAGATTAGAGGACAGGCAAGAGACTACGAGCAGTACTTC.

At least ten counts were recorded for this clonotype. The chain carries TRBV28 and TRBJ1-6, with D maybe TRBD1 (6 bases). This CDR3 is 13 amino acids long. Germline V lookup: CDR1 MDHEN, CDR2 SYDVKM. The V and J ends lost 5 bases and 9 bases respectively, with 11 bases between them. The CDR3 nucleotides read TGTGCCAGCAGTCCAGGGGTGGGTTCACCCCTCCACTTT. It yields the protein CASSPGVGSPLHF.

The chain combines TRBV6-2 or TRBV6-3 with TRBJ2-1; TRBD2 matches 14 bases. J was trimmed by 8 bases and V by 2 bases; bases with no gene match: 5. Germline V gives CDR1 MNHEY, CDR2 SVGEGT. CDR3 length: 16 amino acids. CDR3 in DNA: TGTGCCAGCAGTTACCCGACTAGCGGGAGGGCCGATGAGCAGTTCTTC. Translated: CASSYPTSGRADEQFF.

A few counts support this clonotype. The rearrangement uses TRBV6-6 and TRBJ2-7; a weak D match, TRBD2 (6 bases). This CDR3 has 15 residues. The ends were cut back, 5 bases at V and 0 bases at J, with 14 bases in the middle. CDR1 MNHNY and CDR2 SVGAGI come from the germline V gene (reference sequence). Here the CDR3 DNA reads TGTGCCAGCAGTACCTGGGACTTACTCTCCTACGAGCAGTACTTC. Protein sequence: CASSTWDLLSYEQYF.

This clonotype was observed at least ten times. V gene TRBV7-8 combines with J gene TRBJ2-3; TRBD2 matches at 9 bases. Germline V gives CDR1 SGHVS, CDR2 FQNEAQ. With 3 bases clipped from V and 4 bases from J, the junction kept 8 bases outside the gene matches. The CDR3 contains 16 residues. The CDR3 DNA follows: TGTGCCAGCAGCTTTAGTACCGGACTAGCGTCAGATACGCAGTATTTT. This sequence encodes CASSFSTGLASDTQYF. The variable domain in full, completed from reference TRBV7-8 and TRBJ2-3, reads GAGVSQSPRYKVAKRGQDVALRCDPISGHVSLFWYQQALGQGPEFLTYFQNEAQLDKSGLPSDRFFAERPEGSVSTLKIQRTQQEDSAVYLCASSFSTGLASDTQYFGPGTRLTVL.

Ten or more counts support this clonotype. The J gene is TRBJ2-7, the V gene TRBV11-2; D gene uncertain. V was pared by 3 bases and J by 5 bases, with 11 bases between. The CDR3 covers 13 residues. Germline V gives CDR1 SGHAT, CDR2 FQNNGV. CDR3 in DNA: TGTGCCAGCAGCTTCATAGGCGCTAACGAGCAGTACTTC. It encodes CASSFIGANEQYF.

The table lists this clonotype with a count of one. J is TRBJ2-5 and V is TRBV10-3; D possibly corresponds to TRBD2 (5 bases). The germline CDR1 and CDR2 sequences are ENHRY and SYGVKD. The CDR3 has 14 residues. The V gene lost 3 bases and the J gene lost 2 bases, with 10 bases spanning the gap. CDR3 nucleotide sequence: TGTGCCATCAGTGAACGAAGCGGACAAGAGACCCAGTACTTC. Translated, it gives CAISERSGQETQYF.

This clonotype occurred many times. This sequence joins TRBV7-2 and TRBJ2-2; tentative D call: TRBD2 (6 bases). Trimming stripped 0 bases from V and 1 base from J, with 6 bases between. The CDR3 length is 15 residues. Germline V gene sequence: CDR1 SGHTA, CDR2 FQGNSA. In DNA, the CDR3 is TGTGCCAGCAGCTTAGCTAGCGGGAACACCGGGGAGCTGTTTTTT. Protein: CASSLASGNTGELFF.

This clonotype showed up many times. The genes are TRBV28 and TRBJ2-1; tentative D call: TRBD2 (5 bases). The CDR3 runs 13 residues. Trimming stripped 6 bases from V and 4 bases from J, with 10 bases between. Germline assignment: CDR1 MDHEN and CDR2 SYDVKM. The CDR3 DNA sequence: TGTGCCAGCAGGAATACGGGATACAATGAGCAGTTCTTC. Its translation is CASRNTGYNEQFF.

This chain connects TRBV20-1 to TRBJ2-2; TRBD1 might be the D (6 bases). V dropped 6 bases and J dropped 0 bases, with 8 bases sitting between them. This CDR3 contains 13 residues. Germline V gene lookup returns CDR1 DFQATT and CDR2 SNEGSKA (reference sequence). The CDR3 spells CSARTANTGELFF. In DNA, the CDR3 is TGCAGTGCCCGGACAGCGAACACCGGGGAGCTGTTTTTT.

The V and J genes are TRBV20-1 and TRBJ2-1; TRBD1 matches 9 bases. Germline CDR1 and CDR2: DFQATT and SNEGSKA (reference sequence). The length of the CDR3 is 14 residues. Trimming took 3 bases from V and 10 from J; bases not matched to a gene: 10. CDR3 protein: CSARDRGPLREQFF. The DNA of the CDR3 is TGCAGTGCTAGGGACAGGGGACCCCTACGAGAGCAGTTCTTC.

The genes are TRBV15 and TRBJ2-7, with D perhaps TRBD2 (6 bases). V lost 0 bases and J lost 4, with 10 bases in between. The CDR3 length is 14 residues. Per the germline V gene, CDR1 is LNHNV and CDR2 is YYDKDF (reference sequence). The CDR3 coding sequence is TGTGCCACCAGCAGAGATGTGGAGGGGTACGAGCAGTACTTC. Protein: CATSRDVEGYEQYF.

The rearrangement uses TRBV29-1 and TRBJ1-1; 7 bases map to TRBD1. The germline gives CDR1 SQVTM, CDR2 ANQGSEA. The CDR3 runs 13 residues. With V trimmed by 1 base and J by 5 bases, 4 bases remained unmatched. CDR3 amino acids: CSVEGQGGTEAFF. In DNA, the CDR3 is TGCAGCGTTGAAGGGCAGGGGGGGACTGAAGCTTTCTTT.

This clonotype has more than one count but fewer than ten. The chain recombines TRBV29-1 with TRBJ2-7; 7 bases are shared with TRBD1. Germline V gene lookup returns CDR1 SQVTM and CDR2 ANQGSEA. The J segment lost 3 bases and the V segment lost 7 bases, leaving 3 bases of the junction unmatched. The CDR3 spans 11 residues. The CDR3 sequence: CSGGQSYEQYF. The CDR3 DNA is TGCAGCGGGGGACAGAGCTACGAGCAGTACTTC.

There are many counts of this clonotype. The J gene is TRBJ2-1, the V gene TRBV6-1; D gene uncertain. V lost 2 bases and J lost 5, with 7 bases in between. This CDR3 spans 13 amino acids. The germline V gene encodes CDR1 MNHNS and CDR2 SASEGT. The CDR3 region has the DNA TGTGCCAGCAGTGAACCCAGCAACAATGAGCAGTTCTTC. The encoded protein is CASSEPSNNEQFF.